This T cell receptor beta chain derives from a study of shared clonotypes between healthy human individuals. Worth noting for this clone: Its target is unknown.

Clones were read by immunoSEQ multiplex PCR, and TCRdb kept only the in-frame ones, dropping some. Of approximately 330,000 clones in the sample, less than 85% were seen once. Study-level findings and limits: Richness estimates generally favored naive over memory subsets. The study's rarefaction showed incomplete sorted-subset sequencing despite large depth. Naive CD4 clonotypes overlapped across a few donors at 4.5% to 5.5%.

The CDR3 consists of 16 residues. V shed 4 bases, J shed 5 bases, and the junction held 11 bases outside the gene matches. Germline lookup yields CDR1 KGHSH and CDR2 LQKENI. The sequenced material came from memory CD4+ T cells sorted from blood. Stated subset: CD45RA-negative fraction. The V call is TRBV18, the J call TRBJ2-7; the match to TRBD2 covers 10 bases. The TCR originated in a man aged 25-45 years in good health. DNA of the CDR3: TGTGCCAGCTCACAGTCTAGCGGGAGCGTAGGGGACGAGCAGTACTTC. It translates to CASSQSSGSVGDEQYF.